The sequence of this TCR beta chain was determined in a study of early T cells in non-severe SARS-CoV-2 infection. TCRdb reprocessed the 5' RACE reads via MiXCR and lists one record per CDR3 protein. The table records approximately 120,000 distinct CDR3 sequences, more than 13% of them present only once. V was shortened by 1 base and J by 6 bases, with 7 bases between the two germline ends. The CDR3 is 13 amino acids. The V call is TRBV12-3 or TRBV12-4, the J call TRBJ2-1; TRBD1 is a possible D gene (5 bases). The sequenced sample was whole blood. The receptor comes from an adult who was a healthcare worker with PCR-confirmed SARS-CoV-2 infection or an uninfected control (not recorded which). As DNA, the CDR3 is TGTGCCAGCAGTTTAGAGGACACCAATGAGCAGTTCTTC. Translation: CASSLEDTNEQFF.